Following are 16 T cell receptor beta chains from one sample sequenced in a study of shared clonotypes between healthy human individuals. CD8 cells regarded as naive lacked CD45RO, were positively chosen for CCR7, and omitted terminally differentiated effector memory CD45RA+ cells. Using immunoSEQ multiplex PCR, the repertoire was profiled, and TCRdb retains in-frame clones only, with some absent. Of roughly 2,000,000 clones in the sample, about 94% are singletons; the top ten hold 1.2%. The sequenced sample consisted of naive CD8+ T cells sorted from blood. The receptors were gathered from a man younger than 35 in good health.

The genes are TRBV5-6 and TRBJ2-1, with TRBD2 matching 13 bases. Trimming removed 3 bases from V and 10 bases from J; junction bases left unmatched: 1. This CDR3 spans 13 amino acids. Germline assignment: CDR1 SGHDT and CDR2 YYEEEE. The CDR3 spells CASSWGLAGEQFF. For the CDR3, the DNA is TGTGCCAGCAGCTGGGGACTAGCGGGAGAGCAGTTCTTC.

The chain is built from TRBV7-9 and TRBJ2-7; no clear D. The germline gives CDR1 SEHNR, CDR2 FQNEAQ (reference sequence). V gave up 2 bases and J gave up 5 bases, with 16 bases separating them. CDR3 length equals 15 residues. This CDR3 is CASSLWDIGIHEQYF. CDR3 DNA sequence: TGTGCCAGCAGCTTATGGGATATAGGGATCCACGAGCAGTACTTC.

This sequence joins TRBV15 and TRBJ2-1; D possibly corresponds to TRBD1 (5 bases). This CDR3 has 15 residues. V lost 4 bases, J lost 4 bases, and 14 bases lay in between. CDR1 and CDR2 from the germline V gene are LNHNV and YYDKDF (reference sequence). The CDR3 sequence: CATSNQGALYNEQFF. The CDR3 nucleotides are TGTGCCACCAGCAACCAGGGTGCCTTGTACAATGAGCAGTTCTTC.

This chain joins TRBV7-2 and TRBJ2-1; D call uncertain. Germline V gene lookup returns CDR1 SGHTA and CDR2 FQGNSA. The CDR3 spans 14 residues. V lost 3 bases to trimming and J lost 3 bases, with 9 bases between them. In DNA form, the CDR3 reads TGTGCCAGCAGCTTCGGCCCCTACTACAATGAGCAGTTCTTC. Its translation: CASSFGPYYNEQFF.

Comment on this clone: Other DNA sequences from this sample encode an identical CDR3 as well. This chain links TRBV4-1 with TRBJ2-2; D unclear. Trimming took off 1 base at V and 6 bases at J, with 6 bases between the two ends. Germline V gene data show CDR1 as MGHRA and CDR2 as YSYEKL. This CDR3 comprises 13 residues. This chain's CDR3 is CASSQVEAGELFF. In nucleotides, the CDR3 is TGCGCCAGCAGCCAAGTTGAGGCCGGGGAGCTGTTTTTT.

Here the CDR3 reads CASSLAVRDGYMNTEAFF. The CDR3 DNA sequence: TGTGCCAGCAGCTTGGCGGTTCGGGACGGATACATGAACACTGAAGCTTTCTTT. The chain is built from TRBV5-4 and TRBJ1-1; a possible D gene is TRBD1 (5 bases). Germline values: CDR1 SGHNT, CDR2 YYREEE (reference sequence). The CDR3 is 18 amino acids. V lost 0 bases and J 0 bases, leaving 18 bases between the germline ends. Full variable domain (outside the CDR3, taken from reference TRBV5-4 and TRBJ1-1): ETGVTQSPTHLIKTRGQQVTLRCSSQSGHNTVSWYQQALGQGPQFIFQYYREEENGRGNFPPRFSGLQFPNYSSELNVNALELDDSALYLCASSLAVRDGYMNTEAFFGQGTRLTVV.

This clone has a single count. This CDR3 is CASSRDLAGSNTGELFF. The CDR3 DNA reads as TGTGCCAGCAGCCGAGACCTAGCGGGGTCGAACACCGGGGAGCTGTTTTTT. This rearrangement joins TRBV11-3 to TRBJ2-2, with 9 bases lining up with TRBD2. The junction had 7 bases not matched to a gene; V was cut back by 5 bases and J by 0 bases. Germline CDR1 SGHNT, CDR2 YENEEA. CDR3 length equals 17 residues.

Concerning this clone: Distinct nucleotide sequences in the sample also encode this CDR3. The chain carries TRBV27 and TRBJ1-5; no clear D. This CDR3 has 14 residues. Trimming pared 1 base from V and 1 base from J, leaving 5 bases between. In germline, CDR1 is MNHEY, CDR2 SMNVEV (reference sequence). CDR3 in amino acids: CASSLLGSNQPQHF. In DNA, the CDR3 is TGTGCCAGCAGTTTATTGGGCAGCAATCAGCCCCAGCATTTT.

The chain links TRBV5-6 to TRBJ2-7; weak D call: TRBD1 (7 bases). Trimming shortened V by 4 bases and J by 0 bases, and 20 bases separated the two germline ends. The CDR3 runs 17 residues. Germline CDR1 reads SGHDT; CDR2 reads YYEEEE. The CDR3 nucleotides are TGTGCCAGCAGCGGGGCCCAGGGGGGCTGGGGCTCCTACGAGCAGTACTTC. Translation gives CASSGAQGGWGSYEQYF.

The rearrangement links TRBV27 to TRBJ1-1; D is perhaps TRBD1 (5 bases). V shed 2 bases and J shed 3 bases, with 22 bases lying between them. Germline V gives CDR1 MNHEY, CDR2 SMNVEV (reference sequence). The CDR3 contains 18 residues. As DNA, the CDR3 is TGTGCCAGCAGTTTAATAGGGCCCAGGGTGGTTCCGGACACTGAAGCTTTCTTT. Its protein product is CASSLIGPRVVPDTEAFF.

J is TRBJ2-3 and V is TRBV5-6; possible D gene TRBD2, 6 bases. This CDR3 contains 15 residues. V dropped 4 bases and J dropped 1 base, with 13 bases sitting between them. The germline CDR1 and CDR2 sequences are SGHDT and YYEEEE. The chain's CDR3 is CASSPRGSGTDTQYF. The DNA of the CDR3 is TGTGCCAGCAGCCCCCGGGGGAGCGGCACAGATACGCAGTATTTT.

The chain is built from TRBV6-4 and TRBJ2-1, with D unclear. The V end lost 6 bases, the J end lost 9 bases, and 21 bases lay between the germline ends. CDR3 length: 15 amino acids. In germline, CDR1 is MRHNA, CDR2 SNTAGT. The DNA of the CDR3 is TGTGCCAGCAGAGCGACCGGGTCTATACTGGTTGAGCAGTTCTTC. Its translation is CASRATGSILVEQFF.

This sequence joins TRBV2 and TRBJ2-3, with D hard to call. The CDR3 loop spans 12 amino acids. Germline V lookup: CDR1 SNHLY, CDR2 FYNNEI. Between the trimmed V and J ends, which lost 6 bases and 6 bases, there was a span of 10 bases. The CDR3 DNA reads as TGTGCCAGCAGCGCTGACGGTGATACGCAGTATTTT. Translating it yields CASSADGDTQYF.

The chain is built from TRBV5-1 and TRBJ2-5; 14 bases fit TRBD2. Germline CDR1 SGHRS, CDR2 YFSETQ. Losses at the gene ends were 0 bases for V and 5 bases for J; bases not matched to a gene: 6. The CDR3 has 17 residues. The CDR3 nucleotides are TGCGCCAGCAGCTTGGAGACTAGCGGGGGGGCCATGGAGACCCAGTACTTC. It codes for CASSLETSGGAMETQYF. The whole variable domain, remainder taken from reference TRBV5-1 and TRBJ2-5, is KAGVTQTPRYLIKTRGQQVTLSCSPISGHRSVSWYQQTPGQGLQFLFEYFSETQRNKGNFPGRFSGRQFSNSRSEMNVSTLELGDSALYLCASSLETSGGAMETQYFGPGTRLLVL.

The chain uses TRBV4-3 and TRBJ1-2; D may be TRBD1 (6 bases). The CDR3 contains 14 residues. Germline V gives CDR1 LGHNA, CDR2 YSLEER. The V end was cut by 0 bases, the J end by 7 bases, with 12 bases between. CDR3 loop: CASSQDLGASGYTF. The CDR3 DNA reads TGCGCCAGCAGCCAAGATTTGGGGGCGTCTGGCTACACCTTC.

V gene TRBV27 combines with J gene TRBJ2-5, with D perhaps matching TRBD2 (5 bases). Trimming removed 5 bases from V and 3 bases from J, with 22 bases in between. In germline, CDR1 is MNHEY, CDR2 SMNVEV (reference sequence). The CDR3 loop spans 17 amino acids. The CDR3 nucleotides are TGTGCCAGCAGTCCCGTCATTACTAGACCTATCAAAGAGACCCAGTACTTC. The encoded protein is CASSPVITRPIKETQYF.